This TCR beta chain was identified in a study of blood T cell repertoires in COVID-19. As for the study in general: Sites in the United States, Italy and Spain provided acute and convalescent COVID-19 samples. Sources were T cells, B-cell-depleted T cells, or PBMCs; the material itself was cDNA or gDNA.

Participants had their cohort set by participant-reported clinical history. Cohort 3 recovered donors had two negative PCRs, clearance, or symptom resolution. Profiling relied on immunoSEQ multiplex PCR, and the TCRdb table lists in-frame clones only, not all of them. The table lists some 400,000 clones, more than 80% of them singletons. Per the germline V gene, CDR1 is MGHRA and CDR2 is YSYEKL. V trimming: 0 bases; J trimming: 10 bases; junction bases outside the gene matches: 11. CDR3 length: 15 amino acids. Sequencing was performed on PBMCs or T cells enriched from blood (not recorded which). The clonotype comes from a young man who had recovered from COVID-19. The genes are TRBV4-1 and TRBJ1-1; 7 nucleotides line up with TRBD1. In DNA, the CDR3 is TGCGCCAGCAGCCAAGATTCGGCAGGGGGTAGGGGAGCTTTCTTT. Its protein product is CASSQDSAGGRGAFF.